This T cell receptor beta chain was identified in a study of CD8 T cell repertoires and HIV-1 epitope variants. For the study at large: Autologous T cell-negative cells served as antigen-presenting cells in equal numbers.

This CDR3 contains 12 residues. Between the trimmed V and J ends, which lost 2 bases and 3 bases, there was a span of 4 bases. Germline assignment: CDR1 SEHNR and CDR2 FQNEAQ (reference sequence). The table lists this clone with a count of one. Assay: immunoSEQ multiplex PCR; the TCRdb copy retains only in-frame clones and omits some. Of under 100,000 clones detected, roughly four fifths appear once; the ten largest clones hold more than 25%. Sequenced: uncultured baseline CD8+ T cells from peripheral blood mononuclear cells (PBMCs). The chain links TRBV7-9 to TRBJ1-2; D gene ambiguous. The clonotype comes from a male donor with HIV. CDR3 bases: TGTGCCAGCAGCTTATGGGACTATGGCTACACCTTC. It codes for CASSLWDYGYTF. Complete variable domain (other parts from reference TRBV7-9 and TRBJ1-2): DTGVSQNPRHKITKRGQNVTFRCDPISEHNRLYWYRQTLGQGPEFLTYFQNEAQLEKSRLLSDRFSAERPKGSFSTLEIQRTEQGDSAMYLCASSLWDYGYTFGSGTRLTVV.